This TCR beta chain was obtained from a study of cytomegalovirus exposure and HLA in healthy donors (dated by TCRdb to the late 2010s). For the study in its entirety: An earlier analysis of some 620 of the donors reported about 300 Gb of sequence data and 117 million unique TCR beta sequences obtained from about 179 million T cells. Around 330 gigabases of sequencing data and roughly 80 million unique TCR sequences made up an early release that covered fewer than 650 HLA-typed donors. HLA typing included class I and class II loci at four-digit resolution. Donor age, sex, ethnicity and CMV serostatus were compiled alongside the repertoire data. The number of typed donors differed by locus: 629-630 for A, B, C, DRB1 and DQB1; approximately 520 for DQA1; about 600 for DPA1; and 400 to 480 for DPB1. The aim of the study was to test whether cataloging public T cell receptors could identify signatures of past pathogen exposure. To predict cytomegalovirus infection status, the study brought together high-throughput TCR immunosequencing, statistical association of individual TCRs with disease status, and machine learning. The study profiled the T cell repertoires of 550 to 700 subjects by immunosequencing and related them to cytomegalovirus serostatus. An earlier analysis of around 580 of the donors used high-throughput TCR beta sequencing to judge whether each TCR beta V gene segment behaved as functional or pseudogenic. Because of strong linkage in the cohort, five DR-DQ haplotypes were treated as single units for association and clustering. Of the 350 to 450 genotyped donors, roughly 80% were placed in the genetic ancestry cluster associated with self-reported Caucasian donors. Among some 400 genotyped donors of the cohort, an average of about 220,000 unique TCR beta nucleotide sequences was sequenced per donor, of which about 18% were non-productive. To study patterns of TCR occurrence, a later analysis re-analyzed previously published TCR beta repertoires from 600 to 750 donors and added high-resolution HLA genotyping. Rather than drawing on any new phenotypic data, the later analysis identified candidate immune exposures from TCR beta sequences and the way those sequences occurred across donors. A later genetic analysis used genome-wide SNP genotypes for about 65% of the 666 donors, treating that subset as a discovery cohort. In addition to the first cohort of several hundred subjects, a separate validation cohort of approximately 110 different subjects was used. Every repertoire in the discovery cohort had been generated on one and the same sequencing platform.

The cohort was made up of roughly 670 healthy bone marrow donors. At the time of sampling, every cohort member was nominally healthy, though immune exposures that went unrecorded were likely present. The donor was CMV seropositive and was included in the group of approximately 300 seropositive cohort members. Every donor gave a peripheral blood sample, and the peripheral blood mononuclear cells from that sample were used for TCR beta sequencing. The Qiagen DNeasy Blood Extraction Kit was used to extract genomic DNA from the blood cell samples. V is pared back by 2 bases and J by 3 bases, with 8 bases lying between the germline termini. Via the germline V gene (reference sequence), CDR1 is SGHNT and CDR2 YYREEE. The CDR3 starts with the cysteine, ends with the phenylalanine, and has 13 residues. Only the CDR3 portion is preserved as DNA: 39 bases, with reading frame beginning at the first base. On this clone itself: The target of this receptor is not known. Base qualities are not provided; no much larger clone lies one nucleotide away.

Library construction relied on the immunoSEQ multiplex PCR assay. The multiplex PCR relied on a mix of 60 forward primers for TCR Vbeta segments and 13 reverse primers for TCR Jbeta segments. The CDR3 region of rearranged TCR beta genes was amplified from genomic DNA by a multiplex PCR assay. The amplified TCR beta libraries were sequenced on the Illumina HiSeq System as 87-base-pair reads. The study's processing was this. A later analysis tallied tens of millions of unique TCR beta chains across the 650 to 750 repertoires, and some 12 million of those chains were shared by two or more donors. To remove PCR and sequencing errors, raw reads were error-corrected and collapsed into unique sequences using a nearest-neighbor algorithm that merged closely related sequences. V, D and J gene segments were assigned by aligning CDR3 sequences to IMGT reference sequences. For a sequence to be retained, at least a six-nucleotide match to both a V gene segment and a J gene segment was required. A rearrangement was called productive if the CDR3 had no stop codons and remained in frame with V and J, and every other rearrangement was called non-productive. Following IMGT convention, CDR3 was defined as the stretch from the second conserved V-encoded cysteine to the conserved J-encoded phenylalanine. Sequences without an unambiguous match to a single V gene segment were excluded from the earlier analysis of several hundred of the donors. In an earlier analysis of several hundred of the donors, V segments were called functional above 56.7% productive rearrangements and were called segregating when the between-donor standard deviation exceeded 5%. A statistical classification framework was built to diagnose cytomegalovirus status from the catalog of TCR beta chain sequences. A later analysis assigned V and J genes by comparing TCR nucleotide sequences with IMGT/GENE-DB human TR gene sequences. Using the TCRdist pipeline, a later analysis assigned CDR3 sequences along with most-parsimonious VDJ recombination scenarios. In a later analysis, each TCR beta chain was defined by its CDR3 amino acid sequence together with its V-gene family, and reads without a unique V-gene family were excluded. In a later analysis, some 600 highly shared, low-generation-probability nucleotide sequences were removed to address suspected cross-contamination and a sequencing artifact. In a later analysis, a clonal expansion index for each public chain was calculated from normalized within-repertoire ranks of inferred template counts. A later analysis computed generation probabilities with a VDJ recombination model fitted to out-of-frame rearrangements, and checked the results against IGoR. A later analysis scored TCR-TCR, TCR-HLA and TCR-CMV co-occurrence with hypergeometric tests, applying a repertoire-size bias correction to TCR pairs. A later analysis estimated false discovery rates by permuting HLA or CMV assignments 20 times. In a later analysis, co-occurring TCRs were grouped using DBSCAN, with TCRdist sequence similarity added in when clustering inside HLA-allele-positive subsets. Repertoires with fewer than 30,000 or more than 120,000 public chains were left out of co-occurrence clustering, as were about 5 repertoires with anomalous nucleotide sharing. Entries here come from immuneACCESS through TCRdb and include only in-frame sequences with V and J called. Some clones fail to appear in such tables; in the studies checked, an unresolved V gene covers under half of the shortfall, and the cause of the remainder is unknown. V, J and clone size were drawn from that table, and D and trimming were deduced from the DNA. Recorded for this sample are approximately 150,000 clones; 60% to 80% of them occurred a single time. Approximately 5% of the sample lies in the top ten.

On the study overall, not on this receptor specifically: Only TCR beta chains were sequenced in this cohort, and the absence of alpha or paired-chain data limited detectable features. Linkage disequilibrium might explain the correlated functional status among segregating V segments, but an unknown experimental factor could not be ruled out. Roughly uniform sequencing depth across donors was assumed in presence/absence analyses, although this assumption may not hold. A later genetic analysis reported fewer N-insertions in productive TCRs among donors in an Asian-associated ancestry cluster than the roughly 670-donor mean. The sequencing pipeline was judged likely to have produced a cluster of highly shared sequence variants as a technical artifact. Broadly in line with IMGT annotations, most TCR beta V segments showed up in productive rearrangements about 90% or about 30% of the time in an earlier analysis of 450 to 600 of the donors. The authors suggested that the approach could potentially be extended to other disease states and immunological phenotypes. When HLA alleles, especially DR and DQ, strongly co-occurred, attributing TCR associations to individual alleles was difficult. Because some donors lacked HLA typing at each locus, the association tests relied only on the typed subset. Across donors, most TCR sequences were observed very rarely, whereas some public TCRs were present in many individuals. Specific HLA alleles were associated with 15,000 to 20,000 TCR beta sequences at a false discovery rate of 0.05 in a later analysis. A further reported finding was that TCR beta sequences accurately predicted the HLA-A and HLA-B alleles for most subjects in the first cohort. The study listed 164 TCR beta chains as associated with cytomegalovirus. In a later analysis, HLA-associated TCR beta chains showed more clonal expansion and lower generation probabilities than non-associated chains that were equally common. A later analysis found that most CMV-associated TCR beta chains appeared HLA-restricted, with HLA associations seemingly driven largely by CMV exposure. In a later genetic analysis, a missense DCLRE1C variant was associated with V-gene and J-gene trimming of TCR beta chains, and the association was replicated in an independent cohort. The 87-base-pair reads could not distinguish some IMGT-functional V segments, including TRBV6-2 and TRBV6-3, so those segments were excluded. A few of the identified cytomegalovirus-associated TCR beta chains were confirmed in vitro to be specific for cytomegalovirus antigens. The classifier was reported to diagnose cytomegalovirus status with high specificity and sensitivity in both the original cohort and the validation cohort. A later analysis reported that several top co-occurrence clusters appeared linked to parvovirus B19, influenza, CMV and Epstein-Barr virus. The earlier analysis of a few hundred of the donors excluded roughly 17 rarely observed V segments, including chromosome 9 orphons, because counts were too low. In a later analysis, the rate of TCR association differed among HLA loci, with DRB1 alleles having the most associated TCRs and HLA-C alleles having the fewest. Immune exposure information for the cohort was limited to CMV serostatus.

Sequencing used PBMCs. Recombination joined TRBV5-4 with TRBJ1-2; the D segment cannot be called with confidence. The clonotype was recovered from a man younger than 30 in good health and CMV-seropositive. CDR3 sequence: CASSFGEHYGYTF. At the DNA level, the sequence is TGTGCCAGCAGCTTCGGGGAGCACTATGGCTACACCTTC.